These T cell receptor beta chains were read from a single sample in a study of shared clonotypes between healthy human individuals. Measured with immunoSEQ multiplex PCR; TCRdb has only the in-frame clones, and not every one. The sample records roughly 2.5 million clones, around 94% being singletons. The material sequenced was naive CD4+ T cells sorted from blood. The receptor set was obtained from a man in his late teens or twenties in good health. CDR3s include the opening cysteine and the closing phenylalanine or tryptophan. A D gene is named only where the DNA matches it firmly. Rows may omit the clone size; those that give it use once, few, many or a size class.

j_call	d_call	clone_size	v_call	cdr3_nt	cdr3_aa
TRBJ2-2	TRBD2	.	TRBV30	TGTGCCTGGAGGAACTCGGGACTAGCGGGAGAGGGGATGGGCACCGGGGAGCTGTTTTTT	CAWRNSGLAGEGMGTGELFF
TRBJ1-1	TRBD1	few	TRBV10-3	TGTGCCATCAGTGAGTCTGGACAGGGGGTGGTCGGAGCTTTCTTT	CAISESGQGVVGAFF
TRBJ2-3	.	.	TRBV13	TGTGCCAGCAGCTTATCTGGGGGGCCTAGCACAGATACGCAGTATTTT	CASSLSGGPSTDTQYF
TRBJ1-1	TRBD1	.	TRBV19	TGTGCCAGTAGTATAGACAGGGGGCGGACTGAAGCTTTCTTT	CASSIDRGRTEAFF
TRBJ2-7	.	.	TRBV7-9	TGTGCCAGCAGCCCAGCGGGCAGGCATAACGAGCAGTACTTC	CASSPAGRHNEQYF
TRBJ1-5	.	.	TRBV19	TGTGCCAGTAGTATTCTTGAAGGGAGCAATCAGCCCCAGCATTTT	CASSILEGSNQPQHF
TRBJ1-2	.	.	TRBV6-4	TGTGCCAGCAGATTCCGACGGCGGACCCGGGATGGCTACACCTTC	CASRFRRRTRDGYTF
TRBJ2-1	TRBD2	once	TRBV9	TGTGCCAGCAGCGTAGGTCCAGCGGGGGGATACAATGAGCAGTTCTTC	CASSVGPAGGYNEQFF
TRBJ2-1	.	.	TRBV7-2	TGTGCCAGCAGCAACCCAACCTCCTACAATGAGCAGTTCTTC	CASSNPTSYNEQFF
TRBJ1-1	.	.	TRBV6-6	TGTGCCAGCACCCGGAAGGGTAACACTGAAGCTTTCTTT	CASTRKGNTEAFF